This T cell receptor (beta chain) was sequenced during a study of blood T cell repertoires in COVID-19. As for the study in general: The United States, Italy and Spain were the sources of the acute and convalescent COVID-19 samples.

The study assigned cohorts using participant-reported clinical history. TCRdb's copy holds only in-frame clones and misses some; the assay was immunoSEQ multiplex PCR. The table has 350,000 to 400,000 clones, just under 90% seen once; the top ten hold about 1.7%. The receptor comes from a woman aged 25 to 39 who had recovered from COVID-19. The sequenced sample consisted of PBMCs or T cells enriched from blood (not recorded which).

Here the CDR3 DNA reads TGTGCCAGCAGCTTAGGTTTGGGGCTGGGGACTGAAGCTTTCTTT. Its protein is CASSLGLGLGTEAFF. V is TRBV7-2 and J is TRBJ1-1, with D possibly TRBD1 on 5 matching bases. Germline V CDR1 and CDR2: SGHTA, FQGNSA. Trimming cost V 1 base and J 5 bases, with 14 bases left between them. The CDR3 covers 15 residues.